This T cell receptor beta chain was obtained from a study of CD8 T cells in ankylosing spondylitis (dated by TCRdb to 2016 to 2017). As for the study more broadly: To find TCR variants linked to disease, the study profiled T cell receptor beta repertoires in ankylosing spondylitis patients and healthy donors. The full study cohort was made up of about two dozen ankylosing spondylitis patients and roughly 100 healthy donors. Peripheral blood was sampled, and synovial fluid was additionally collected from ankylosing spondylitis patients. What the study reported, not specific to this receptor: The disease-linked clones were reported to be significantly enriched in matched synovial fluid samples from ankylosing spondylitis patients. Blood from ankylosing spondylitis patients appeared to be characterized by a TCR beta motif made up of several highly homologous amino acid variants. The disease-linked clones had a CD8+ phenotype and were found at relatively low frequencies in peripheral blood. Some of the motif variants had been reported before in the synovial fluid and blood of reactive arthritis patients, a finding that suggests common disease-initiation mechanisms.

V is pruned by 0 bases and J by 5 bases, leaving 6 bases of the junction without a gene match. Measured from the cysteine to the phenylalanine, the CDR3 is 15 residues long. The sequence is cut down to CDR3 DNA, 45 bases in frame from base 1. Taken from the germline V gene, the CDR1 and CDR2 loops are MNHNS and SASEGT. Sequencer: Illumina HiSeq 2500. Quantitative 5'-RACE with molecular barcodes was used to prepare TCR beta libraries. For the original study's pipeline: To identify disease-linked TCR variants, a new computational method was used, one built on a probabilistic model of VDJ rearrangement. The raw public reads went through TCRdb reprocessing: fastp at Q25, MiXCR clone calling, in-frame beta chains kept. Each entry is one CDR3 protein sequence, shown with its most common DNA and genes. The V and J calls and clone size come from TCRdb's table, not from the authors' own analysis. The sample table lists 800,000 to 900,000 distinct CDR3 sequences, 10% to 15% of them with a count of one. The ten most abundant clones make up 0.51% of the sample.

About this clonotype: The target of this receptor is not known. No base-level quality is on record; no much larger clone is a single base apart.

The sequence came from a male donor with ankylosing spondylitis. Sample: blood, either unsorted or a sorted T cell fraction (not recorded which). The chain is assembled from TRBV6-1 and TRBJ2-5, and 7 junction bases match TRBD2. In nucleotide form, the sequence is TGTGCCAGCAGTGAAGCTCGGGGGGTGGGGGAGACCCAGTACTTC. Its coded protein is CASSEARGVGETQYF.